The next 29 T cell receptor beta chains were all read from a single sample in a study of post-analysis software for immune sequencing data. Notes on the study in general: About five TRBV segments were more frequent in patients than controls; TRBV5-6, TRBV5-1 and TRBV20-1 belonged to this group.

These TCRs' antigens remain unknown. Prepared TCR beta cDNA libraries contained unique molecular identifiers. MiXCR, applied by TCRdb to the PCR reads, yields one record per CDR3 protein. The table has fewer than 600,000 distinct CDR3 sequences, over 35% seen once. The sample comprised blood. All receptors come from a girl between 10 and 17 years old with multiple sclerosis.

In DNA form, the CDR3 reads TGTGCCAGCAGTTCGCCCGGAGGTAGCGGAGGCTACAATGAGCAGTTCTTC. This sequence encodes CASSSPGGSGGYNEQFF. The chain uses TRBV12-3 or TRBV12-4 and TRBJ2-1; perhaps TRBD2 as D (6 bases). The CDR3 loop spans 17 amino acids. Trimming removed 4 bases at V and 3 bases at J, with 19 bases between.

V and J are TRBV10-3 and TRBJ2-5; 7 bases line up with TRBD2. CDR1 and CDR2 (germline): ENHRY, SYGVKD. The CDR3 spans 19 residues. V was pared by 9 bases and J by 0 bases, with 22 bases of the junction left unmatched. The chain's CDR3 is CAIVSQNYIAGLYQETQYF. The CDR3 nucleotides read TGTGCCATAGTTTCCCAAAACTATATAGCGGGCCTGTACCAAGAGACCCAGTACTTC.

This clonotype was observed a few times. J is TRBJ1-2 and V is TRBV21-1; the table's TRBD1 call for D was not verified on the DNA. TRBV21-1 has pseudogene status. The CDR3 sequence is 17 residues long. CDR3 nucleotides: TGTGCCAGCAGCAAAGGGACAGGGAGGCTTCCCAACTATGGCTACACCTTC. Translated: CASSKGTGRLPNYGYTF.

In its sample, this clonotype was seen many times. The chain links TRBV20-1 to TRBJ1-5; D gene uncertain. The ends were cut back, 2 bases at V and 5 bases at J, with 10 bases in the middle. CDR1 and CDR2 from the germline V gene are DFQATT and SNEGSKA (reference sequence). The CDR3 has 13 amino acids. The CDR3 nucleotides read TGCAGTGCTAGAAATCGGGGTTATCAGCCCCAGCATTTT. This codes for CSARNRGYQPQHF.

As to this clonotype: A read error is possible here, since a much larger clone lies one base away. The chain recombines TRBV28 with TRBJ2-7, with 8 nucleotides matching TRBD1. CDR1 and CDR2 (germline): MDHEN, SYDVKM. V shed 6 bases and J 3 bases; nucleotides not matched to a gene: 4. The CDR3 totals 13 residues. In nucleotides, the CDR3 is TGTGCCAGCAGCCCGACAGGGGTCTACGAGCAGTACTTC. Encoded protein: CASSPTGVYEQYF.

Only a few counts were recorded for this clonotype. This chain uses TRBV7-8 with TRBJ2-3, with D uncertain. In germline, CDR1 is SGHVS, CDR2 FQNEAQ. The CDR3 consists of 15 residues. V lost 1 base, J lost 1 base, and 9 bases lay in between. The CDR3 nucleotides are TGTGCCAGCAGCTTAGGACCCATTGGCACAGATACGCAGTATTTT. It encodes CASSLGPIGTDTQYF.

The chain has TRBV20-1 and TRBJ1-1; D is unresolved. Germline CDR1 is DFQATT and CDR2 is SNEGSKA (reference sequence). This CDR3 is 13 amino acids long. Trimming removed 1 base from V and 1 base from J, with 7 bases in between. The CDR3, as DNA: TGCAGTGCTAGAGCCCTCCAGAACACTGAAGCTTTCTTT. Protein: CSARALQNTEAFF.

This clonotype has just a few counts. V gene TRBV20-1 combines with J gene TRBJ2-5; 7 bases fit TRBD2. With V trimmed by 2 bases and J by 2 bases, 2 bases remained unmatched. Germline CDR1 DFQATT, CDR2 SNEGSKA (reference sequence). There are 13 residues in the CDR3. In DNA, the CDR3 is TGCAGTGCTAGATCTAGCGGTCAAGAGACCCAGTACTTC. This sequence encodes CSARSSGQETQYF.

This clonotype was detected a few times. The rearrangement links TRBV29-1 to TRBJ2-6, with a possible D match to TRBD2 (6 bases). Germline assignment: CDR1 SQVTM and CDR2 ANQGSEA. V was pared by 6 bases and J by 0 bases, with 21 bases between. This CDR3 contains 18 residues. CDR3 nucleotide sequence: TGCAGCGTCGGTACCCCGTGGCGGGATAGCTCTGGGGCCAACGTCCTGACTTTC. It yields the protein CSVGTPWRDSSGANVLTF. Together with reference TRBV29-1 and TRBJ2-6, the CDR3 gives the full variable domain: SAVISQKPSRDICQRGTSLTIQCQVDSQVTMMFWYRQQPGQSLTLIATANQGSEATYESGFVIDKFPISRPNLTFSTLTVSNMSPEDSSIYLCSVGTPWRDSSGANVLTFGAGSRLTVL.

The CDR3 DNA follows: TGTGCCAGCAGTTACTCCCTACCTAGCGGGGTTTACAATGAGCAGTTCTTC. Protein sequence: CASSYSLPSGVYNEQFF. This chain connects TRBV6-5 to TRBJ2-1; 9 positions match TRBD2. The germline V gene encodes CDR1 MNHEY and CDR2 SVGAGI. The CDR3 extends over 17 amino acids. V shed 0 bases, J shed 4 bases, and the junction held 7 bases outside the gene matches.

CDR3 loop: CASSQDFTSPAQYF. CDR3 nucleotide sequence: TGTGCCAGCAGCCAAGATTTTACTTCCCCGGCCCAGTACTTC. The rearrangement links TRBV3-1 to TRBJ2-5; no definite D call. This CDR3 has 14 residues. V was pared by 0 bases and J by 9 bases, with 14 bases between. From germline, CDR1 is LGHDT and CDR2 YNNKEL (reference sequence).

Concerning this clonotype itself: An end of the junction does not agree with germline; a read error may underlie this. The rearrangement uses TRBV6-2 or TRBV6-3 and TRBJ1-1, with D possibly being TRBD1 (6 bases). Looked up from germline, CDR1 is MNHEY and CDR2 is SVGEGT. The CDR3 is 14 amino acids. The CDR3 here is CASSTGHQNTEAFF. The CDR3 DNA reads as TGTGCCAGCAGTACGGGACACCAGAACACCGAAGCTTTCTTT.

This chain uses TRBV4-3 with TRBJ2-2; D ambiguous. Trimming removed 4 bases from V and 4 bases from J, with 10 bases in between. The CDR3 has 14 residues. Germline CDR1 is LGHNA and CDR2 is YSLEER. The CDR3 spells CASSPRSGTGELFF. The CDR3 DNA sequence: TGCGCCAGCAGCCCCCGGTCCGGCACCGGGGAGCTGTTTTTT.

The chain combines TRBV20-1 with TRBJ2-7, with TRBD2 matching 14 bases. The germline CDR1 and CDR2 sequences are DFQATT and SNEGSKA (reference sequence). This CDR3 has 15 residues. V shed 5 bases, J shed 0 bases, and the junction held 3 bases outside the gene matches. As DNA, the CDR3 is TGCAGTGCTGGACTAGCGGGAGGAAGCTCCTACGAGCAGTACTTC. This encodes CSAGLAGGSSYEQYF.

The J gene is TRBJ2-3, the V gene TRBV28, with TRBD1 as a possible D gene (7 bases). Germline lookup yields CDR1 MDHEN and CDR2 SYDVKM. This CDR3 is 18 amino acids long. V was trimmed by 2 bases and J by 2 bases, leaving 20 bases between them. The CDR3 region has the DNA TGTGCCAGCAGTTTACAGGGGGTTAGCGGATTAGCCACAGATACGCAGTATTTT. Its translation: CASSLQGVSGLATDTQYF.

The CDR3 DNA is TGCAGGGGGACTAGCGATGGTGAGCAGTTCTTC. It encodes CRGTSDGEQFF. The J gene is TRBJ2-1, the V gene TRBV20-1; TRBD2 matches 10 bases. The CDR3 runs 11 residues. The V gene's germline CDR1 is DFQATT and CDR2 SNEGSKA (reference sequence).

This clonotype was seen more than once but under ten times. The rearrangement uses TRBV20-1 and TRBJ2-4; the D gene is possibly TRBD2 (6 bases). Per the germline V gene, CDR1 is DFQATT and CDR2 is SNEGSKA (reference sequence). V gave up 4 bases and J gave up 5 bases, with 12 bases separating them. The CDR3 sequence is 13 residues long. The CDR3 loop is CSANVGGQNIQYF. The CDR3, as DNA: TGCAGTGCTAATGTTGGAGGGCAAAACATTCAGTACTTC.

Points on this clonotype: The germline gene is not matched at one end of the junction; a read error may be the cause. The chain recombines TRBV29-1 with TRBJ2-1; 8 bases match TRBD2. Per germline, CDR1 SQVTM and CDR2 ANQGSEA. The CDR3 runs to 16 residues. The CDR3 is CSVEVLIGGGYSEQFF. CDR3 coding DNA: TGCAGCGTTGAAGTCCTCATCGGCGGGGGGTACAGTGAGCAGTTCTTC.

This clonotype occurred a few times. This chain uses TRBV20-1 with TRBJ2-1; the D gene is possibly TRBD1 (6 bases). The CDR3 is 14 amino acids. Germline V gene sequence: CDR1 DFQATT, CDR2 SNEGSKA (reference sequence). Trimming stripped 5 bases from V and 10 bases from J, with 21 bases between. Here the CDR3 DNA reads TGCAGTGCTCATGGGCGCAGGGGAGTTCGCGAGCAGTTCTTC. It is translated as CSAHGRRGVREQFF.

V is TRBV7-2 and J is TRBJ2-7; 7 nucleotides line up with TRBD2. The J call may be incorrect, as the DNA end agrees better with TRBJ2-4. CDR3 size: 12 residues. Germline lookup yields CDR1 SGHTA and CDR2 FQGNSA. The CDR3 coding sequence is TGTGCCAGCAGCGGGGCGGGAGTCATTCAGTACTTC. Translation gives CASSGAGVIQYF.

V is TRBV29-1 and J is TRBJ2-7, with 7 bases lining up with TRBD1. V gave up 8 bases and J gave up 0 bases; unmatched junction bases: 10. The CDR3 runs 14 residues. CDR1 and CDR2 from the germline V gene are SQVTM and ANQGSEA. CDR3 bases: TGCAGCACCTCTGCAGGGGGTTCCTCCTACGAGCAGTACTTC. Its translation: CSTSAGGSSYEQYF.

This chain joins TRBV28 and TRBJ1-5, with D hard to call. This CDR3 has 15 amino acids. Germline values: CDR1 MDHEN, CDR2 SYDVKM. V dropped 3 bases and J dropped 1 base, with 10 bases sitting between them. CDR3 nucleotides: TGTGCCAGCAGTTTCCCGGACGTAAGCAATCAGCCCCAGCATTTT. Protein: CASSFPDVSNQPQHF.

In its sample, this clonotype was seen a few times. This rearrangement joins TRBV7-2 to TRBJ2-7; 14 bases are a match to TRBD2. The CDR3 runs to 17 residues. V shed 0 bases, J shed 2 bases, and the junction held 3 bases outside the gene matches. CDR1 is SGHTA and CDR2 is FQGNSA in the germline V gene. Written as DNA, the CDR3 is TGTGCCAGCAGCTTAGCTTTGACTAGCGGGAGGGCCTACGAGCAGTACTTC. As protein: CASSLALTSGRAYEQYF. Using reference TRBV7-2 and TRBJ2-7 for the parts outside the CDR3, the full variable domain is GAGVSQSPSNKVTEKGKDVELRCDPISGHTALYWYRQSLGQGLEFLIYFQGNSAPDKSGLPSDRFSAERTGGSVSTLTIQRTQQEDSAVYLCASSLALTSGRAYEQYFGPGTRLTVT.

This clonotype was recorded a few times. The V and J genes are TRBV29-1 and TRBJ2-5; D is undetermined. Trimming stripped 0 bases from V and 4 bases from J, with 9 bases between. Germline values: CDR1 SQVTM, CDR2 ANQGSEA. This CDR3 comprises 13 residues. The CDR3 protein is CSVEDGSGETQYF. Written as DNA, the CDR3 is TGCAGCGTTGAAGATGGGTCCGGAGAGACCCAGTACTTC.

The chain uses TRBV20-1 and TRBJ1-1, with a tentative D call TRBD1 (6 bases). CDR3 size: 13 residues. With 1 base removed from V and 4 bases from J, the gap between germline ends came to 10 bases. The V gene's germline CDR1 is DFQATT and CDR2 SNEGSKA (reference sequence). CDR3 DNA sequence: TGCAGTGCTAGAGGAGGGGGATCCACTGAAGCTTTCTTT. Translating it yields CSARGGGSTEAFF.

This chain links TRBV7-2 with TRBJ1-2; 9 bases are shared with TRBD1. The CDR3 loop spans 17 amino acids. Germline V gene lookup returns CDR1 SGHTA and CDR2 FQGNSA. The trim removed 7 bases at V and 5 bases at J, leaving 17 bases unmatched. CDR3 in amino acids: CASTNIRDRAFEYGYTF. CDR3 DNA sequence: TGTGCCAGCACCAACATCCGGGACAGGGCGTTTGAATATGGCTACACCTTC.

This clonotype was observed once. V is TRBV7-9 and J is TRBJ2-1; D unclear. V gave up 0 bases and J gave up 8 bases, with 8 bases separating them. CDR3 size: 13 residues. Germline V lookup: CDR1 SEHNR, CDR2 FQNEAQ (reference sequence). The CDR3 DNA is TGTGCCAGCAGCTTAGCAAGGAGCGATGAGCAGTTCTTC. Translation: CASSLARSDEQFF.

Here the CDR3 DNA reads TGCGCCAGCAGCTTGGGGGGACTAGCGGGAGACCATGAGCAGTTCTTC. It yields the protein CASSLGGLAGDHEQFF. The V gene is TRBV5-1, the J gene TRBJ2-1, with 14 bases aligning to TRBD2. The CDR3 is 16 amino acids. V dropped 0 bases and J dropped 8; count of bases not matched to a gene: 4. The V gene's germline CDR1 is SGHRS and CDR2 YFSETQ.

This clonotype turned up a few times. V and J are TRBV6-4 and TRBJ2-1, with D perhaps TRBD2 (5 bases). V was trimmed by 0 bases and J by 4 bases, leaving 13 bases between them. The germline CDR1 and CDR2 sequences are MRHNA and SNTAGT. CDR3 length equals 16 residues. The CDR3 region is CASSDSGGAVYNEQFF. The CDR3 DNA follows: TGTGCCAGCAGTGACTCAGGAGGAGCGGTATACAATGAGCAGTTCTTC.